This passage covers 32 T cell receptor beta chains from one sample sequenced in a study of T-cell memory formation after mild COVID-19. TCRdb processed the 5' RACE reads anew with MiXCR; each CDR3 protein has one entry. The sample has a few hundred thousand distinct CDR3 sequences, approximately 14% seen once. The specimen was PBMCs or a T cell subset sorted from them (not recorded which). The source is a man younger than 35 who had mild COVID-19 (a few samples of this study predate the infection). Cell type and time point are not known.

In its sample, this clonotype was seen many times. In nucleotides, the CDR3 is TGTGCCAGCAGACCTTCCGGGACTTCCCTTACGTACGAGCAGTACGTC. Its translation is CASRPSGTSLTYEQYV. The V gene is TRBV28, the J gene TRBJ2-7, with D perhaps TRBD2 (6 bases). V was trimmed by 6 bases and J by 4 bases, leaving 22 bases between them. CDR3 length equals 16 residues. Germline V gene data show CDR1 as MDHEN and CDR2 as SYDVKM.

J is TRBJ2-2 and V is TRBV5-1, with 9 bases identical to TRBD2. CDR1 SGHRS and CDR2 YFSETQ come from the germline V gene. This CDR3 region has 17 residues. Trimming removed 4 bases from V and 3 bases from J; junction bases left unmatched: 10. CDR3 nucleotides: TGCGCCAGCAGCCCGTGGCAGCGGGGGGATGACACCGGGGAGCTGTTTTTT. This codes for CASSPWQRGDDTGELFF. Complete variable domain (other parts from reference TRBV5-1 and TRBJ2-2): KAGVTQTPRYLIKTRGQQVTLSCSPISGHRSVSWYQQTPGQGLQFLFEYFSETQRNKGNFPGRFSGRQFSNSRSEMNVSTLELGDSALYLCASSPWQRGDDTGELFFGEGSRLTVL.

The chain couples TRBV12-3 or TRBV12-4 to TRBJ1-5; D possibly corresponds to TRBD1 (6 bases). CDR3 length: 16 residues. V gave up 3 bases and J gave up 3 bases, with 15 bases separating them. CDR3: CASSFNLQGFNQPQHF. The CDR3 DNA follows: TGTGCCAGCAGTTTTAATCTTCAGGGGTTCAATCAGCCCCAGCATTTT.

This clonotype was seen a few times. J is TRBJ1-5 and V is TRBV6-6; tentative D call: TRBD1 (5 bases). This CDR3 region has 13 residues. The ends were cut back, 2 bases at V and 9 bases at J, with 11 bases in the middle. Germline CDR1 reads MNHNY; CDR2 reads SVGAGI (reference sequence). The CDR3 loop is CASSYDSILPQHF. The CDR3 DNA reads TGTGCCAGCAGTTACGACAGTATTCTGCCCCAGCATTTT.

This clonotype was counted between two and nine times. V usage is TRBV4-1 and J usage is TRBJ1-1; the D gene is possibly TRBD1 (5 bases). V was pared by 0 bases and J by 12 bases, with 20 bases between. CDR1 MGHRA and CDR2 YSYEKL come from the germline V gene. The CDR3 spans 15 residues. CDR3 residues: CASSQEIIGRVITFF. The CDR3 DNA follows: TGCGCCAGCAGCCAAGAAATAATTGGCAGGGTGATAACTTTCTTT.

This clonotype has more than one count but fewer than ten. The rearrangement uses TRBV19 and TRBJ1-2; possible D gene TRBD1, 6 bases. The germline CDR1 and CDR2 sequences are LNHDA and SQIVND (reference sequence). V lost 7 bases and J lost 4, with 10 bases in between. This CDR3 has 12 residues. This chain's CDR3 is CASKQGAYGYTF. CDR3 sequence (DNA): TGTGCCAGTAAACAGGGCGCCTATGGCTACACCTTC.

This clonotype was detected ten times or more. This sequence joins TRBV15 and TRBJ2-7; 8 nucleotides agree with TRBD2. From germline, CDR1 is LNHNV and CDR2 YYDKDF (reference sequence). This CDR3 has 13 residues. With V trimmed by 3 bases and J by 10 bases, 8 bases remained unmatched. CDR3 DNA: TGTGCCACCAGCAGCGTGATAGCGGGGACCCAGTACGTC. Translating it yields CATSSVIAGTQYV.

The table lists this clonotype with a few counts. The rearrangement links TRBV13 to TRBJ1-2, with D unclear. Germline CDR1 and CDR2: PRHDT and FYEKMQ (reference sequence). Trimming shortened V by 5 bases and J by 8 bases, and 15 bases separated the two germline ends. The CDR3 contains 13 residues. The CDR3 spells CASSQRAIWGYTF. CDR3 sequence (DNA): TGTGCCAGCAGCCAGCGGGCCATTTGGGGCTACACCTTC.

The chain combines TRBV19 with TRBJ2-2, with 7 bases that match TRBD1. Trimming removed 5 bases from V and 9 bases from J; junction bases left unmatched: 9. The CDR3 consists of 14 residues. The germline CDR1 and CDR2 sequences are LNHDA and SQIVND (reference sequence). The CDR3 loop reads CASSPWTGGRELFF. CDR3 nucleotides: TGTGCCAGTAGTCCCTGGACAGGAGGAAGGGAGCTGTTTTTT.

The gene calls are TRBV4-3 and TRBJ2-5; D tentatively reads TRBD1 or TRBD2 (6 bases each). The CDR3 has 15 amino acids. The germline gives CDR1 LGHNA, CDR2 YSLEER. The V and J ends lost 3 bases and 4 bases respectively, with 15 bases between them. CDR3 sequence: CASSHGRGGGETQYF. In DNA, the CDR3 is TGCGCCAGCAGCCATGGCAGGGGAGGTGGAGAGACCCAGTACTTC.

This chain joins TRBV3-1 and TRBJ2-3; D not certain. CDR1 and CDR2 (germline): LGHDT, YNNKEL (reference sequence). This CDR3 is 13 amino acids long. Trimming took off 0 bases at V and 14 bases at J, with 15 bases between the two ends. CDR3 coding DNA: TGTGCCAGCAGCCAAGATACGGGCTCCCGGCGGTATTTT. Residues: CASSQDTGSRRYF.

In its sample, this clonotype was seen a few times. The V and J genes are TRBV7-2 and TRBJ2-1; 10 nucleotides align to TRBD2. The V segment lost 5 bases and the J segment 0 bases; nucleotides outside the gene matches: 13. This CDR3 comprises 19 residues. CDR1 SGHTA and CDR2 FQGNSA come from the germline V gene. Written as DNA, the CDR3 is TGTGCCAGCAGCCATCGAGGGACTAGCGTTAAGAGCTCCTACAATGAGCAGTTCTTC. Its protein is CASSHRGTSVKSSYNEQFF.

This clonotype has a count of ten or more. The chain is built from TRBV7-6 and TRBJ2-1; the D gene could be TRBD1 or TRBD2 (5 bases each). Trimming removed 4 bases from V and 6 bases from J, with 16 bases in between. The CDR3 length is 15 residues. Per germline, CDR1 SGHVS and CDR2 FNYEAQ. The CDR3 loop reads CASSSPGSGSNEQFF. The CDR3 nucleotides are TGTGCCAGCAGCTCACCAGGGTCGGGGAGCAATGAGCAGTTCTTC.

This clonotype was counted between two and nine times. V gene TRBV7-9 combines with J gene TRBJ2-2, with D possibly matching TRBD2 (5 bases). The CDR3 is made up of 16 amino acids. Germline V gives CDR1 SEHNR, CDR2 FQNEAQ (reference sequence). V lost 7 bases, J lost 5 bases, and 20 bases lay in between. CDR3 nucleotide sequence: TGTGCCAGCAAGGGCGCAGGAGGAATTGCAACCGGGGAGCTGTTTTTT. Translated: CASKGAGGIATGELFF.

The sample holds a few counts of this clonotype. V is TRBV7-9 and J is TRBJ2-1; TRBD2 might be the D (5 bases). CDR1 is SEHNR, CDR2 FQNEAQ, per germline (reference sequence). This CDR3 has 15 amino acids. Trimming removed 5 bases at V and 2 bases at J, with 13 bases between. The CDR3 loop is CASSQDSTTYNEQFF. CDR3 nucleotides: TGTGCCAGCAGCCAGGACTCTACAACCTACAATGAGCAGTTCTTC.

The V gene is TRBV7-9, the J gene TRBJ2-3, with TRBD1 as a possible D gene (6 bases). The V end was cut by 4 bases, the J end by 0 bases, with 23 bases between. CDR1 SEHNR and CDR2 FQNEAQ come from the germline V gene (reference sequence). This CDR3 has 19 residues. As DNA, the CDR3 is TGTGCCAGCAGCTCCCCATGGGAAATCAGGGGAACTAGCACAGATACGCAGTATTTT. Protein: CASSSPWEIRGTSTDTQYF.

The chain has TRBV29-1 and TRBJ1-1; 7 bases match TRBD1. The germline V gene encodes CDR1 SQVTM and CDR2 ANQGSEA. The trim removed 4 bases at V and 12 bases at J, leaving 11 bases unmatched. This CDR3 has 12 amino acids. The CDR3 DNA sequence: TGCAGCGTTGTGCTCACAGGGGTACTTCCTTTCTTT. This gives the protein CSVVLTGVLPFF.

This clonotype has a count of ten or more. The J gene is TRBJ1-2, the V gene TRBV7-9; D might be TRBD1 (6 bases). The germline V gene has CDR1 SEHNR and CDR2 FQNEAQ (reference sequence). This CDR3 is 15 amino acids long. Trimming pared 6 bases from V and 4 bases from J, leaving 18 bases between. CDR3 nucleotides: TGTGCCAGCAGTCGAACGGGGGGGCTGGTCTATGGCTACACCTTC. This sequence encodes CASSRTGGLVYGYTF. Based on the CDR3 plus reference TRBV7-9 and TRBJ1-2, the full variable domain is DTGVSQNPRHKITKRGQNVTFRCDPISEHNRLYWYRQTLGQGPEFLTYFQNEAQLEKSRLLSDRFSAERPKGSFSTLEIQRTEQGDSAMYLCASSRTGGLVYGYTFGSGTRLTVV.

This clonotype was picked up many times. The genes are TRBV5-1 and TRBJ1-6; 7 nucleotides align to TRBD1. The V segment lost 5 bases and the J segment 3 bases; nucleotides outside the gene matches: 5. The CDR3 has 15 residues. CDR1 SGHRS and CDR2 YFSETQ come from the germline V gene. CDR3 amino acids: CASREGADYNSPLHF. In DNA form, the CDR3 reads TGCGCCAGCAGGGAGGGGGCCGACTATAATTCACCCCTCCACTTT.

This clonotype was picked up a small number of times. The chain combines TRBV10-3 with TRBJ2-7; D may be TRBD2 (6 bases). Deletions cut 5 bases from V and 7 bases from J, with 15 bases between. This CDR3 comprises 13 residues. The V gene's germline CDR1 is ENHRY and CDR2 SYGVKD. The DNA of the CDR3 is TGTGCCATCAGTCCCGCTACGGGGGAAGAGCAGTACTTC. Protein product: CAISPATGEEQYF.

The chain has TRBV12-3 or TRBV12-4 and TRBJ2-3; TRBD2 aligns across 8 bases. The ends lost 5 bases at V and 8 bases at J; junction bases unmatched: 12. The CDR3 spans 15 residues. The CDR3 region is CASSMGAGVEGTQYF. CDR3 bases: TGTGCCAGCAGTATGGGAGCGGGGGTGGAGGGTACGCAGTATTTT.

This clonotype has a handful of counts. CDR3 protein: CASSLTSPGRYGYTF. CDR3 sequence (DNA): TGTGCCAGCAGCTTAACCTCGCCAGGGCGCTATGGCTACACCTTC. The chain uses TRBV7-2 and TRBJ1-2, with D possibly matching TRBD1 (5 bases). CDR1 and CDR2 (germline): SGHTA, FQGNSA. The V and J ends lost 2 bases and 4 bases respectively, with 14 bases between them. The CDR3 loop spans 15 amino acids.

CDR3: CASSFMKAPTSEAFF. CDR3 nucleotides: TGTGCCAGCAGCTTCATGAAGGCTCCAACCTCGGAAGCTTTCTTT. The V gene is TRBV7-2, the J gene TRBJ1-1; D is unclear. The ends were cut back, 3 bases at V and 8 bases at J, with 19 bases in the middle. Looked up from germline, CDR1 is SGHTA and CDR2 is FQGNSA. This CDR3 has 15 amino acids.

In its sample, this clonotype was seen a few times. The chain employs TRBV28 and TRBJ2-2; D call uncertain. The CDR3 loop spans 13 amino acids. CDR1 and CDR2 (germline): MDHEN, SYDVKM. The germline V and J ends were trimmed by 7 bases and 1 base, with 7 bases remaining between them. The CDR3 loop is CASMTGNTGELFF. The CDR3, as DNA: TGTGCCAGCATGACTGGGAACACCGGGGAGCTGTTTTTT.

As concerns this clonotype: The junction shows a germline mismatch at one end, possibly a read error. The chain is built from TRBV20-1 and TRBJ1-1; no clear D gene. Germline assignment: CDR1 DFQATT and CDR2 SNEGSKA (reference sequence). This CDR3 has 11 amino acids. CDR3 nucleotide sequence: TGCAGTGCTAGCGGCAGTTACGAAGCTTTATTT. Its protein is CSASGSYEALF.

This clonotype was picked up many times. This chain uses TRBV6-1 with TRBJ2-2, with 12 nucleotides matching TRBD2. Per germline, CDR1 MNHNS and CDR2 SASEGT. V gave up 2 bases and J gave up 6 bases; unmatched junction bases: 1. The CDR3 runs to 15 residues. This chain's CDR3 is CASSELAGGPGELFF. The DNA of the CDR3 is TGTGCCAGCAGTGAACTAGCGGGGGGGCCCGGGGAGCTGTTTTTT.

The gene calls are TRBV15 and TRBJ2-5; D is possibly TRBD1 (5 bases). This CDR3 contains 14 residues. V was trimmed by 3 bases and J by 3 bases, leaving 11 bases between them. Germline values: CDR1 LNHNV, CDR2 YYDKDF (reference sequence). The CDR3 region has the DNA TGTGCCACCAGCAGGGAGCCCAGGGAAGAGACCCAGTACTTC. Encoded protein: CATSREPREETQYF. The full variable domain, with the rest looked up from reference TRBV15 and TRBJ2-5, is DAMVIQNPRYQVTQFGKPVTLSCSQTLNHNVMYWYQQKSSQAPKLLFHYYDKDFNNEADTPDNFQSRRPNTSFCFLDIRSPGLGDTAMYLCATSREPREETQYFGPGTRLLVL.

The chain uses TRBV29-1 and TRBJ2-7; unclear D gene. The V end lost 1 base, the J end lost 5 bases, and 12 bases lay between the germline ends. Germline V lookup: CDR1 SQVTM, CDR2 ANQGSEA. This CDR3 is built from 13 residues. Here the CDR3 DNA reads TGCAGCGTTGAAGTGACTGAGACCCACGAGCAGTACTTC. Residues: CSVEVTETHEQYF.

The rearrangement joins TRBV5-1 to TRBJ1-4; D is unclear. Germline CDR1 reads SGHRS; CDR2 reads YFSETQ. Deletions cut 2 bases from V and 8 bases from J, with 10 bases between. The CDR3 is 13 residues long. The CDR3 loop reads CASSFSPNEKLFF. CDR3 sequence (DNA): TGCGCCAGCAGCTTTAGTCCGAACGAAAAACTGTTTTTT.

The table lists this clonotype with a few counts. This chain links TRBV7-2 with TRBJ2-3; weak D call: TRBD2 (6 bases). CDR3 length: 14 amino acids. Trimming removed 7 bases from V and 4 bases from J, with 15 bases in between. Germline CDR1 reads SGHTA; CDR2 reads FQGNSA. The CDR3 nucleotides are TGTGCCAGCACTCGGATTGGCGGGGCAGATACGCAGTATTTT. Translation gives CASTRIGGADTQYF. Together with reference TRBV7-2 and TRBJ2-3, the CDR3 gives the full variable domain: GAGVSQSPSNKVTEKGKDVELRCDPISGHTALYWYRQSLGQGLEFLIYFQGNSAPDKSGLPSDRFSAERTGGSVSTLTIQRTQQEDSAVYLCASTRIGGADTQYFGPGTRLTVL.

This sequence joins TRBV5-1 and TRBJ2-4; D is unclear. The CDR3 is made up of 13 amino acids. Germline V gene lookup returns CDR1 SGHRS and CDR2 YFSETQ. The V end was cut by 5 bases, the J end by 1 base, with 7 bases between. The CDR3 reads CASSPGAKNIQYF. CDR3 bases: TGCGCCAGCAGTCCTGGGGCCAAAAACATTCAGTACTTC.

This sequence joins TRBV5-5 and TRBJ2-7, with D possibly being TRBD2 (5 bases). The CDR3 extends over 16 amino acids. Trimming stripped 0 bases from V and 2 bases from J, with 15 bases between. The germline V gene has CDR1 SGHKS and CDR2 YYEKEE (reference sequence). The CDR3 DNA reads TGTGCCAGCAGCTTGGTTGGTTCGGGATTCGCCTACGAGCAGTACTTC. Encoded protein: CASSLVGSGFAYEQYF.